A selection of T cell receptor beta chains follows, all from one sample in a study of control samples from healthy donors and cancer patients. Repertoires were generated with immunoSEQ multiplex PCR, while TCRdb's copy carries only in-frame clones and drops some. The sample includes tens of thousands of clones, 91% of them seen just once. The specimen was blood. The receptors come from a young woman in good health. CDR3s include the opening cysteine and the closing phenylalanine or tryptophan.

V | length | CDR3
TRBV5-8 | 16 | CASSLGDSGAGDTQYF
TRBV19 | 15 | CASTPQGAGDNEQFF
TRBV5-1 | 15 | CASSPGGGGRETQYF
TRBV14 | 14 | CASSQYGRNTEAFF
TRBV7-2 | 14 | CASSRPGRSYEQYF
TRBV19 | 17 | CASSIGAAAPSGNTIYF
TRBV19 | 15 | CASSIPGLTPYGYTF
TRBV12-3/TRBV12-4 | 13 | CASSLGQGGGYTF
TRBV15 | 15 | CATSRDKGVNQPQHF
TRBV11-1 | 14 | CASSLAGTSNGYTF
TRBV27 | 14 | CASSLGARNTEAFF
TRBV28 | 15 | CASRGQGAGTYEQYF
TRBV18 | 18 | CASSPWEPGASGANVLTF
TRBV5-1 | 15 | CASSLVGQGYYEQYF